Listed below are T cell receptor beta chains from one sample, sequenced in a study of PD-1 blockade in classical Hodgkin lymphoma. Clones were read by immunoSEQ multiplex PCR, and TCRdb kept only the in-frame ones, dropping some. Of about 110,000 clones in the sample, 80% to 90% were seen once. The sequencing here drew on peripheral blood mononuclear cells (PBMCs), taken before the second cycle of nivolumab. The receptors stem from a human donor with classical Hodgkin lymphoma. Each CDR3 is given with its conserved first and last residue. D genes are given only for firm matches. Where a row states a size, it is once, few, many or the class of an expanded clone; other rows omit it.

size,J,V,D,CDR3,DNA
NA,TRBJ1-1,TRBV2,NA,CASRLGGNAEAFF,TGTGCCAGCAGACTAGGGGGGAATGCTGAAGCTTTCTTT
NA,TRBJ1-5,TRBV4-1,TRBD1,CASSQSQGIGNQPQHF,TGCGCCAGCAGCCAATCACAGGGGATTGGCAATCAGCCCCAGCATTTT
NA,TRBJ2-1,TRBV5-1,NA,CASSLLLVRGEQFF,TGCGCCAGCAGCCTACTCCTAGTTCGAGGTGAGCAGTTCTTC
NA,TRBJ2-3,TRBV2,TRBD2,CASKQREISTDTQYF,TGTGCCAGCAAACAGCGGGAGATTAGCACAGATACGCAGTATTTT
NA,TRBJ2-7,TRBV30,NA,CAWSGAETTYEQYF,TGTGCCTGGAGTGGGGCGGAGACCACCTACGAGCAGTACTTC
NA,TRBJ1-1,TRBV11-2,TRBD1,CASKVPGQGAEAFF,TGTGCCAGCAAGGTCCCGGGACAGGGGGCTGAAGCTTTCTTT
NA,TRBJ2-7,TRBV7-9,NA,CASSLGGEGYEQYF,TGTGCCAGCAGCTTAGGAGGGGAAGGCTACGAGCAGTACTTC
NA,TRBJ2-3,TRBV2,TRBD1,CASSGDRATDTQYF,TGTGCCAGCAGTGGGGACAGGGCAACAGATACGCAGTATTTT
NA,TRBJ1-2,TRBV4-3,NA,CASSPSTDNYGYTF,TGCGCCAGCAGCCCATCGACGGACAACTATGGCTACACCTTC
few,TRBJ1-5,TRBV27,NA,CASSLLGVEGNQPQHF,TGTGCCAGCAGTTTACTTGGGGTAGAGGGCAATCAGCCCCAGCATTTT
NA,TRBJ1-1,TRBV27,NA,CASSLLGNTEAFF,TGTGCCAGCAGTTTATTAGGGAACACTGAAGCTTTCTTT
NA,TRBJ2-7,TRBV10-3,NA,CAISEVQGAAYEQYF,TGTGCCATCAGTGAGGTCCAGGGCGCTGCCTACGAGCAGTACTTC
NA,TRBJ2-1,TRBV5-1,NA,CASSRADNEQFF,TGCGCCAGCAGCCGGGCGGACAATGAGCAGTTCTTC
NA,TRBJ2-3,TRBV7-2,NA,CASSLASSWGSDTQYF,TGTGCCAGCAGCTTAGCTTCTAGTTGGGGGTCCGATACGCAGTATTTT
NA,TRBJ1-1,TRBV19,NA,CASSIYGGSTEAFF,TGTGCCAGTAGTATATATGGCGGCAGCACTGAAGCTTTCTTT
NA,TRBJ1-3,TRBV28,NA,CASSLPRQLGNTIYF,TGTGCCAGCAGTTTACCCCGACAGCTCGGAAACACCATATATTTT
NA,TRBJ2-3,TRBV25-1,TRBD2,CASSVGGRTPDTQYF,TGTGCCAGCAGTGTGGGCGGGAGGACCCCAGATACGCAGTATTTT
NA,TRBJ1-5,TRBV21-1,NA,CASTGGRSNQPQHF,TGTGCCAGCACTGGGGGTAGGAGCAATCAGCCCCAGCATTTT
NA,TRBJ1-1,TRBV27,NA,CASSGEVSHTEAFF,TGTGCCAGCAGTGGCGAGGTTTCCCACACTGAAGCTTTCTTT
NA,TRBJ1-1,TRBV6-5,NA,CASSSLGGGNTEAFF,TGTGCCAGCAGTTCCTTAGGGGGGGGGAACACTGAAGCTTTCTTT
NA,TRBJ2-1,TRBV4-3,NA,CASSQVLIIPHAEGDEQFF,TGCGCCAGCAGCCAAGTCCTTATTATCCCCCACGCGGAGGGGGATGAGCAGTTCTTC
NA,TRBJ1-5,TRBV18,TRBD1,CASSPDRHQPQHF,TGTGCCAGCTCACCGGACAGGCATCAGCCCCAGCATTTT
NA,TRBJ1-4,TRBV4-2,NA,CASSQDPLDFSTNEKLFF,TGTGCCAGCAGCCAAGATCCGCTAGACTTCTCAACTAATGAAAAACTGTTTTTT
few,TRBJ1-1,TRBV7-9,NA,CASSPEGPLTEAFF,TGTGCCAGCAGCCCGGAGGGGCCATTGACTGAAGCTTTCTTT
NA,TRBJ2-7,TRBV28,NA,CASSPRDTAYEQYF,TGTGCCAGCAGTCCCCGGGACACAGCCTACGAGCAGTACTTC
NA,TRBJ2-7,TRBV28,TRBD2,CASNMPGTSAEQYF,TGTGCCAGCAATATGCCCGGGACTAGCGCCGAGCAGTACTTC
NA,TRBJ2-1,TRBV12-2,NA,CASRLGDRWLAGGNNEQFF,TGTGCAAGTCGCTTAGGAGATCGTTGGCTAGCGGGAGGGAACAATGAGCAGTTCTTC
NA,TRBJ1-3,TRBV7-2,NA,CASSPTSGNTIYF,TGTGCCAGCAGCCCCACCTCTGGAAACACCATATATTTT
NA,TRBJ2-1,TRBV13,NA,CASSLQYNEQFF,TGTGCCAGCAGCTTGCAGTACAATGAGCAGTTCTTC
NA,TRBJ2-7,TRBV27,TRBD2,CASSLKREGYEQYF,TGTGCCAGCAGTTTGAAGCGGGAGGGCTACGAGCAGTACTTC
NA,TRBJ2-7,TRBV27,TRBD2,CASLLFSGTSGSYEQYF,TGTGCCAGCCTCCTCTTTTCCGGGACTAGCGGGAGTTACGAGCAGTACTTC
NA,TRBJ2-1,TRBV11-1,NA,CASSFTGAYNEQFF,TGTGCCAGCAGCTTTACGGGAGCCTACAATGAGCAGTTCTTC
once,TRBJ2-3,TRBV11-3,TRBD2,CASSLFPSGPSTDTQYF,TGTGCCAGCAGCTTATTCCCTAGCGGACCCAGCACAGATACGCAGTATTTT
NA,TRBJ2-7,TRBV27,TRBD1,CASSPGQGYEQYF,TGTGCCAGCAGCCCTGGACAGGGGTACGAGCAGTACTTC
NA,TRBJ2-1,TRBV15,NA,CATSSRGDRYNEQFF,TGTGCCACCAGCAGCCGAGGAGACAGATACAATGAGCAGTTCTTC
NA,TRBJ2-5,TRBV7-9,NA,CASSLTGNFQETQYF,TGTGCCAGCAGCTTAACAGGGAATTTCCAAGAGACCCAGTACTTC
NA,TRBJ2-2,TRBV4-2,NA,CASSQETAFTGELFF,TGTGCCAGCAGCCAAGAGACGGCGTTTACCGGGGAGCTGTTTTTT
NA,TRBJ2-7,TRBV19,NA,CASSRTVSYEQYF,TGTGCCAGTAGTAGGACAGTGTCCTACGAGCAGTACTTC
NA,TRBJ2-5,TRBV4-2,NA,CASSQTMGRSQQYF,TGTGCCAGCAGCCAAACCATGGGCCGCTCCCAGCAGTACTTC
NA,TRBJ2-1,TRBV7-8,TRBD1,CASSLGTGHNEQFF,TGTGCCAGCAGCCTCGGGACAGGCCACAATGAGCAGTTCTTC
once,TRBJ1-3,TRBV11-2,NA,CASSFTLAGSGNTIYF,TGTGCCAGCAGCTTCACCCTTGCGGGTTCTGGAAACACCATATATTTT
NA,TRBJ2-3,TRBV2,NA,CASSEALWAPSTDTQYF,TGTGCCAGCAGTGAAGCGCTCTGGGCGCCTAGCACAGATACGCAGTATTTT
NA,TRBJ2-7,TRBV13,TRBD2,CASSSFYMTSGSVGIYEQYF,TGTGCCAGCAGCTCCTTCTACATGACTAGCGGGAGCGTAGGGATCTACGAGCAGTACTTC
NA,TRBJ2-1,TRBV4-2,NA,CASSQDVRSPNEQFF,TGTGCCAGCAGCCAAGATGTTAGGTCCCCGAATGAGCAGTTCTTC
NA,TRBJ2-2,TRBV28,NA,CAVKAGYGGELFF,TGTGCCGTAAAGGCAGGTTACGGGGGGGAGCTGTTTTTT
NA,TRBJ2-1,TRBV27,NA,CASSLYVSSYNEQFF,TGTGCCAGCAGTTTATACGTTAGCTCCTACAATGAGCAGTTCTTC
NA,TRBJ2-7,TRBV7-6,NA,CASSLGDSPYEQYF,TGTGCCAGCAGCTTAGGCGACAGCCCCTACGAGCAGTACTTC
once,TRBJ2-1,TRBV27,TRBD2,CASSLLAGGTDEQFF,TGTGCCAGCAGTTTACTAGCGGGAGGGACCGATGAGCAGTTCTTC
once,TRBJ2-3,TRBV11-2,NA,CASSLGAGYTDTQYF,TGTGCCAGCAGCTTAGGGGCGGGATACACAGATACGCAGTATTTT
NA,TRBJ1-2,TRBV28,TRBD1,CASSWDRAAYGYTF,TGTGCCAGCAGTTGGGACAGGGCAGCATACGGCTACACCTTC
NA,TRBJ1-4,TRBV28,NA,CASRAVGNEKLFF,TGTGCCAGCAGGGCGGTCGGTAATGAAAAACTGTTTTTT
NA,TRBJ2-1,TRBV9,NA,CASSVGRVADNEQFF,TGTGCCAGCAGCGTAGGTAGGGTAGCGGACAATGAGCAGTTCTTC